Shown below are 22 T cell receptor beta chains from a single sample sequenced in a study of blood T cell repertoires in COVID-19. Here immunoSEQ multiplex PCR was the method, and the copy in TCRdb shows in-frame clones only, minus some. The sample records around 94,000 clones, more than 85% being singletons. The sequenced sample consisted of peripheral blood. Receptor source: a man between 18 and 29 years old with acute or convalescent COVID-19.

This clone has a single count. The rearrangement uses TRBV27 and TRBJ2-7; 11 bases are shared with TRBD1. Trimming removed 5 bases from V and 4 bases from J; junction bases left unmatched: 4. CDR1 MNHEY and CDR2 SMNVEV come from the germline V gene (reference sequence). The CDR3 covers 14 residues. CDR3 loop: CASSRGTGGYEQYF. DNA for the CDR3: TGTGCCAGCAGTCGTGGGACAGGGGGGTACGAGCAGTACTTC.

This chain uses TRBV5-6 with TRBJ2-7, with 8 bases that match TRBD2. There are 14 residues in the CDR3. V dropped 1 base and J dropped 5; count of bases not matched to a gene: 5. Germline V CDR1 and CDR2: SGHDT, YYEEEE. CDR3 region: CASSLTSGFDEQYF. CDR3 sequence (DNA): TGTGCCAGCAGCTTGACTAGCGGATTTGACGAGCAGTACTTC.

This chain joins TRBV12-3 or TRBV12-4 and TRBJ2-3; D ambiguous. This CDR3 has 13 residues. V was clipped by 6 bases and J by 0 bases, with 7 bases between them. CDR3 sequence (DNA): TGTGCCAGCAGCCTAACGAGCACAGATACGCAGTATTTT. It encodes CASSLTSTDTQYF.

The rearrangement uses TRBV19 and TRBJ2-1; weak D call: TRBD1 (6 bases). Germline V CDR1 and CDR2: LNHDA, SQIVND (reference sequence). The CDR3 has 13 residues. The V and J ends lost 6 bases and 6 bases respectively, with 12 bases between them. The CDR3 region is CASRTGMGNEQFF. The CDR3 nucleotides are TGTGCCAGTAGAACAGGGATGGGCAATGAGCAGTTCTTC.

V gene TRBV6-6 combines with J gene TRBJ1-1; D is perhaps TRBD1 (6 bases). Germline values: CDR1 MNHNY, CDR2 SVGAGI (reference sequence). The CDR3 covers 14 residues. V was cut by 4 bases and J by 4 bases, with 13 bases left in between. The CDR3 reads CASSLQGEGTEAFF. The DNA of the CDR3 is TGTGCCAGCAGTTTACAGGGAGAAGGCACTGAAGCTTTCTTT.

The genes are TRBV6-5 and TRBJ2-2, with 7 bases matching TRBD1. Per germline, CDR1 MNHEY and CDR2 SVGAGI. This CDR3 is 14 amino acids long. V dropped 3 bases and J dropped 4; count of bases not matched to a gene: 2. In DNA form, the CDR3 reads TGTGCCAGCAGTTATGACAGGGTCACCGGGGAGCTGTTTTTT. It is translated as CASSYDRVTGELFF.

The V and J genes are TRBV9 and TRBJ1-1, with TRBD1 matching 11 bases. The V segment lost 0 bases and the J segment 3 bases; nucleotides outside the gene matches: 4. Per germline, CDR1 SGDLS and CDR2 YYNGEE. CDR3 size: 16 residues. The CDR3 is CASSVEGDRGDTEAFF. The CDR3 DNA reads as TGTGCCAGCAGCGTAGAAGGGGACAGGGGGGACACTGAAGCTTTCTTT. The variable domain in full, with the rest retrieved from reference TRBV9 and TRBJ1-1, is DSGVTQTPKHLITATGQRVTLRCSPRSGDLSVYWYQQSLDQGLQFLIQYYNGEERAKGNILERFSAQQFPDLHSELNLSSLELGDSALYFCASSVEGDRGDTEAFFGQGTRLTVV.

The rearrangement joins TRBV5-1 to TRBJ2-3, with TRBD2 matching over 9 bases. Germline V CDR1 and CDR2: SGHRS, YFSETQ. CDR3 length equals 15 residues. Trimming cost V 7 bases and J 7 bases; bases outside gene matches: 13. The DNA of the CDR3 is TGCGCCAGCGGCGGGGTAGCGGGAGCGGAGAATACGCAGTATTTT. Protein: CASGGVAGAENTQYF.

The CDR3 DNA is TGCGCCAGCAGCAGAGGGCCAGGAGACAATGAGCAGTTCTTC. Encoded protein: CASSRGPGDNEQFF. This chain connects TRBV5-1 to TRBJ2-1; tentatively, D is TRBD2 (5 bases). The germline CDR1 and CDR2 sequences are SGHRS and YFSETQ. The V end was cut by 4 bases, the J end by 5 bases, with 13 bases between. This CDR3 has 14 amino acids.

This clone has only one observation. The chain joins TRBV11-2 to TRBJ1-2, with 8 bases that match TRBD1. This CDR3 region has 13 residues. Unmatched junction bases numbered 2, after V lost 5 bases and J lost 3 bases. Germline V gene data show CDR1 as SGHAT and CDR2 as FQNNGV. CDR3 amino acids: CASSPDRDYGYTF. The DNA of the CDR3 is TGTGCCAGCAGCCCGGACAGGGACTATGGCTACACCTTC.

This clone was counted between two and nine times. The rearrangement links TRBV5-1 to TRBJ1-4; 9 bases are shared with TRBD1. The CDR3 consists of 14 residues. Germline V gene data show CDR1 as SGHRS and CDR2 as YFSETQ. The J segment lost 6 bases and the V segment lost 4 bases, leaving 4 bases of the junction unmatched. The CDR3 loop is CASSGQGQDEKLFF. The CDR3 bases are TGCGCCAGCAGCGGACAGGGGCAGGATGAAAAACTGTTTTTT.

The chain has TRBV7-2 and TRBJ2-1, with TRBD2 identical over 14 bases. The J segment lost 7 bases and the V segment lost 2 bases, leaving 4 bases of the junction unmatched. Germline-derived CDR1 and CDR2 are SGHTA and FQGNSA. There are 16 residues in the CDR3. This CDR3 reads CASSLLGLAGVNEQFF. The DNA for the CDR3 is TGTGCCAGCAGCTTATTGGGACTAGCGGGGGTAAATGAGCAGTTCTTC.

The rearrangement uses TRBV6-1 and TRBJ1-2; no firm D call. Germline CDR1 MNHNS, CDR2 SASEGT. The CDR3 runs to 15 residues. Trimming left V 3 bases short and J 0 bases short, with 11 bases between. The CDR3 DNA follows: TGTGCCAGCAGTGAGTACAGAAAATCTAACTATGGCTACACCTTC. This codes for CASSEYRKSNYGYTF.

The chain combines TRBV7-2 with TRBJ1-1, with a weak D call TRBD1 (5 bases). The CDR3 is made up of 14 amino acids. Trimming stripped 0 bases from V and 8 bases from J, with 13 bases between. Germline CDR1 reads SGHTA; CDR2 reads FQGNSA. For the CDR3, the DNA is TGTGCCAGCAGCTTAGCGCCCCAGGGAGGGGAAGCTTTCTTT. Amino acids: CASSLAPQGGEAFF.

On this clone itself: This same CDR3 is encoded by further DNA sequences in the sample. This chain links TRBV5-1 with TRBJ2-3, with TRBD2 matching over 14 bases. Germline loops: CDR1 SGHRS, CDR2 YFSETQ. CDR3 length: 17 residues. The J segment lost 3 bases and the V segment lost 2 bases, leaving 5 bases of the junction unmatched. This CDR3 reads CASSFGLAGGSTDTQYF. Here the CDR3 DNA reads TGCGCCAGCAGCTTCGGACTAGCGGGAGGTTCGACAGATACGCAGTATTTT.

This clone was counted a single time. The chain recombines TRBV7-6 with TRBJ2-5, with TRBD1 matching over 9 bases. V shed 1 base, J shed 2 bases, and the junction held 2 bases outside the gene matches. This CDR3 contains 15 residues. CDR1 SGHVS and CDR2 FNYEAQ come from the germline V gene. The CDR3 DNA is TGTGCCAGCAGCTTAGTCGGACAGGGGCAAGAGACCCAGTACTTC. It translates to CASSLVGQGQETQYF. The whole variable domain, filled in from reference TRBV7-6 and TRBJ2-5, reads GAGVSQSPRYKVTKRGQDVALRCDPISGHVSLYWYRQALGQGPEFLTYFNYEAQQDKSGLPNDRFSAERPEGSISTLTIQRTEQRDSAMYRCASSLVGQGQETQYFGPGTRLLVL.

This clone was counted once. The CDR3 coding sequence is TGTGCCAGCTCATCCGCGATTACGGTATCTTACACCTTC. This codes for CASSSAITVSYTF. This rearrangement joins TRBV18 to TRBJ1-2; the D is unclear. Trimming took 5 bases from V and 11 from J, leaving 18 bases between them. CDR1 and CDR2 (germline): KGHSH, LQKENI. CDR3 length equals 13 residues.

The chain has TRBV12-1 and TRBJ1-1; the DNA was not used to check the table's D call, TRBD1. TRBV12-1 is marked as a pseudogene. The CDR3 sequence is 14 residues long. The CDR3 DNA sequence: TGTGCCAGCAGCTTCAGGGGGGTAGGGACTGAAGCTTTCTTT. This sequence encodes CASSFRGVGTEAFF.

This clone occurred once. V is TRBV7-9 and J is TRBJ1-4; the D is unclear. The CDR3 runs to 14 residues. Looked up from germline, CDR1 is SEHNR and CDR2 is FQNEAQ (reference sequence). Trimming removed 5 bases at V and 6 bases at J, with 13 bases between. In DNA, the CDR3 is TGTGCCAGCAGCCCACGGACTCTAGATGAAAAACTGTTTTTT. Amino acid sequence: CASSPRTLDEKLFF. Full variable domain (outside the CDR3, taken from reference TRBV7-9 and TRBJ1-4): DTGVSQNPRHKITKRGQNVTFRCDPISEHNRLYWYRQTLGQGPEFLTYFQNEAQLEKSRLLSDRFSAERPKGSFSTLEIQRTEQGDSAMYLCASSPRTLDEKLFFGSGTQLSVL.

This clone was observed once. The gene calls are TRBV5-1 and TRBJ2-3, with 11 nucleotides matching TRBD2. The CDR3 totals 18 residues. The ends lost 4 bases at V and 2 bases at J; junction bases unmatched: 12. Germline values: CDR1 SGHRS, CDR2 YFSETQ. CDR3 nucleotide sequence: TGCGCCAGCAGCCTGATAGCGGGGGGGCCAACCCCCACAGATACGCAGTATTTT. Protein sequence: CASSLIAGGPTPTDTQYF.

CDR3 DNA: TGTGCCTGGATGGGTTCCGGGGGAAAACTGTTTTTT. Translated, it gives CAWMGSGGKLFF. V usage is TRBV30 and J usage is TRBJ1-4, with a weak D call TRBD1 (5 bases). Trimming shortened V by 4 bases and J by 10 bases, and 13 bases separated the two germline ends. The CDR3 totals 12 residues. CDR1 GTSNPN and CDR2 SVGIG come from the germline V gene (reference sequence).

The chain combines TRBV18 with TRBJ2-1, with TRBD2 identical over 7 bases. The CDR3 extends over 14 amino acids. V lost 3 bases and J lost 9; bases outside the gene matches: 8. Per the germline V gene, CDR1 is KGHSH and CDR2 is LQKENI. The DNA for the CDR3 is TGTGCCAGCTCACCGGGGCGGGGGATGGTTGAGCAGTTCTTC. Protein: CASSPGRGMVEQFF.